This T cell receptor (beta chain) was sequenced during a study of OX40 agonist ivuxolimab in advanced cancers. Study information: Of the participants, approximately 40% had some prior anti-PD-1, anti-PD-L1 or anti-CTLA-4 therapy, which was allowed. Of the patients, three showed partial responses, one with hepatocellular carcinoma and two with cutaneous melanoma.

This CDR3 is built from 14 residues. Germline CDR1 MDHEN, CDR2 SYDVKM. V trimming: 3 bases; J trimming: 5 bases; junction bases outside the gene matches: 4. The method was immunoSEQ multiplex PCR; TCRdb's version includes in-frame clones alone and lacks a portion of them. This table holds 23,000 or so clones, 88% found once. This chain joins TRBV28 and TRBJ1-3; TRBD1 aligns across 7 bases. Sequenced material: CD4+ or CD8+ T cells sorted from blood, taken in a trial of the OX40 agonist ivuxolimab. The TCR was taken from an adult with an advanced solid tumor such as melanoma, head and neck, liver or kidney cancer. The CDR3 nucleotides are TGTGCCAGCAGTTTTCAGGGGGATCGAAACACCATATATTTT. It codes for CASSFQGDRNTIYF.